This T cell receptor beta chain derives from a study of T-cell reconstitution after alpha-beta-depleted transplantation in children. Library preparation (for TCRbeta) was performed with unique molecular identifiers. A single record per CDR3 protein comes from TCRdb applying MiXCR to the PCR reads. The table records more than 500,000 distinct CDR3 sequences, around 10% of them present only once. This clonotype was recorded many times. The CDR3 covers 15 residues. Trimming took off 4 bases at V and 2 bases at J, with 12 bases between the two ends. Germline V gene data show CDR1 as SGHRS and CDR2 as YFSETQ.

The rearrangement uses TRBV5-1 and TRBJ2-2; weak D call: TRBD1 (5 bases). The receptor was derived from a female patient aged 2-9 years who had a stem cell transplant for aplastic anemia, so the T cells may come from the graft donor. The specimen was PBMCs, mostly from graft donor cells, collected 180 days after TCRalphabeta/CD19-depleted stem cell transplant. The CDR3 sequence is CASSLGQSNTGELFF. DNA of the CDR3: TGCGCCAGCAGCCTCGGACAAAGCAACACCGGGGAGCTGTTTTTT.